Shown below are 22 T cell receptor beta chains from a single sample sequenced in a study of T cells and Merkel cell carcinoma outcomes. The data were produced by immunoSEQ multiplex PCR, yet TCRdb's version contains in-frame clones alone and is incomplete. Of 11,000 to 15,000 clones in the sample, 80% to 95% were seen once. The sequenced material came from tumor tissue from Merkel cell carcinoma. These receptors originate from a human donor with Merkel cell carcinoma.

This clone was seen a single time. V and J are TRBV7-9 and TRBJ1-2; D remains ambiguous. V lost 1 base, J lost 7 bases, and 13 bases lay in between. This CDR3 comprises 14 residues. Germline V gene sequence: CDR1 SEHNR, CDR2 FQNEAQ (reference sequence). This chain's CDR3 is CASSLDPVSPGYTF. CDR3 sequence (DNA): TGTGCCAGCAGCTTAGATCCGGTTTCGCCTGGCTACACCTTC.

The V and J genes are TRBV5-1 and TRBJ2-3, with 16 bases aligning to TRBD2. Germline trimming cut 3 bases from V and 2 bases from J; bases unmatched to any gene: 6. The CDR3 extends over 18 amino acids. Germline V lookup: CDR1 SGHRS, CDR2 YFSETQ. CDR3 sequence: CASSWGLAGGHVTDTQYF. The CDR3 region has the DNA TGCGCCAGCAGCTGGGGACTAGCGGGGGGGCATGTCACAGATACGCAGTATTTT.

As regards this clone: Sequence at one end of the junction differs from germline and may be a read error. The chain combines TRBV7-9 with TRBJ2-7; 9 nucleotides align to TRBD1. The CDR3 is 14 amino acids. CDR1 is SEHNR, CDR2 FQNEAQ, per germline (reference sequence). DNA of the CDR3: TGTGCCAGCAGCGGAAGAACAGGGGGCTACGAACAGTACTTC. Translating gives CASSGRTGGYEQYF.

J is TRBJ2-1 and V is TRBV5-1, with 10 bases lining up with TRBD2. With 5 bases clipped from V and 7 bases from J, the junction kept 12 bases outside the gene matches. The germline CDR1 and CDR2 sequences are SGHRS and YFSETQ. This CDR3 spans 16 amino acids. In nucleotides, the CDR3 is TGCGCCAGCAGGGAAGCCGGGACTAGCGAGGCAAATGAGCAGTTCTTC. It encodes CASREAGTSEANEQFF.

J is TRBJ2-1 and V is TRBV4-3, with 10 bases identical to TRBD1. V dropped 2 bases and J dropped 8; count of bases not matched to a gene: 12. Germline assignment: CDR1 LGHNA and CDR2 YSLEER. The CDR3 is 17 residues long. This CDR3 reads CASSQPATVTGGYEQFF. The CDR3 DNA is TGCGCCAGCAGCCAACCGGCCACCGTGACAGGGGGCTATGAGCAGTTCTTC.

The rearrangement uses TRBV29-1 and TRBJ2-1; TRBD1 matches 7 bases. CDR3 length equals 11 residues. Trimming took 7 bases from V and 9 from J; bases not matched to a gene: 6. Germline lookup yields CDR1 SQVTM and CDR2 ANQGSEA. The CDR3 DNA is TGCAGCGGAAACAGGGGAGTTGAGCAGTTCTTC. Amino acid sequence: CSGNRGVEQFF.

The chain employs TRBV30 and TRBJ2-1; tentative D call: TRBD1 (6 bases). The CDR3 runs to 18 residues. V was cut by 2 bases and J by 3 bases, with 23 bases left in between. Germline V gene sequence: CDR1 GTSNPN, CDR2 SVGIG (reference sequence). CDR3 in DNA: TGTGCCTGGAGTCACGACCAAGTGACAGGTAAAAGCTACAATGAGCAGTTCTTC. Translation: CAWSHDQVTGKSYNEQFF. The whole variable domain, remainder taken from reference TRBV30 and TRBJ2-1, is SQTIHQWPATLVQPVGSPLSLECTVEGTSNPNLYWYRQAAGRGLQLLFYSVGIGQISSEVPQNLSASRPQDRQFILSSKKLLLSDSGFYLCAWSHDQVTGKSYNEQFFGPGTRLTVL.

The chain carries TRBV4-1 and TRBJ1-6, with unresolved D. The V end lost 3 bases, the J end lost 10 bases, and 10 bases lay between the germline ends. Germline-derived CDR1 and CDR2 are MGHRA and YSYEKL. The CDR3 is made up of 13 amino acids. The CDR3 sequence: CASSQVLRSPLHF. The CDR3 DNA sequence: TGCGCCAGCAGCCAGGTTTTGCGGTCACCCCTCCACTTT.

The chain joins TRBV7-9 to TRBJ1-2; maybe TRBD1 (6 bases). The length of the CDR3 is 16 residues. Germline V gene lookup returns CDR1 SEHNR and CDR2 FQNEAQ (reference sequence). Trimming removed 5 bases from V and 4 bases from J, with 20 bases in between. The CDR3 DNA follows: TGTGCCAGCAGCCCGTTAACGGGGGCGCGGGTCTATGGCTACACCTTC. Residues: CASSPLTGARVYGYTF.

V gene TRBV4-1 combines with J gene TRBJ2-1; D is unclear. The germline gives CDR1 MGHRA, CDR2 YSYEKL. This CDR3 region has 14 residues. V dropped 1 base and J dropped 7 bases, with 11 bases sitting between them. CDR3 DNA: TGCGCCAGCAGCCAAGTAATAGGGAAAAATGAGCAGTTCTTC. Translated, it gives CASSQVIGKNEQFF.

The V gene is TRBV5-1, the J gene TRBJ1-1; a possible D gene is TRBD1 (5 bases). Trimming pared 0 bases from V and 3 bases from J, leaving 6 bases between. This CDR3 contains 13 residues. The germline gives CDR1 SGHRS, CDR2 YFSETQ. CDR3 in DNA: TGCGCCAGCAGCTTGGCGGGGGACACTGAAGCTTTCTTT. It codes for CASSLAGDTEAFF.

The V call is TRBV7-3, the J call TRBJ2-3; D is possibly TRBD2 (7 bases). This CDR3 is built from 14 residues. Germline loops: CDR1 SGHTA, CDR2 FQGTGA. Trimming stripped 1 base from V and 8 bases from J, with 13 bases between. In nucleotides, the CDR3 is TGTGCCAGCAGCTTAAGAGGGGGGGGCGGTACGCAGTATTTT. This codes for CASSLRGGGGTQYF.

V usage is TRBV27 and J usage is TRBJ2-7; 9 bases are shared with TRBD1. V lost 6 bases, J lost 3 bases, and 9 bases stayed unmatched. CDR3 length: 15 residues. Germline V lookup: CDR1 MNHEY, CDR2 SMNVEV (reference sequence). CDR3 loop: CASRRTRDRVYEQYF. CDR3 bases: TGTGCCAGCAGACGAACCCGGGACAGGGTCTACGAGCAGTACTTC.

CDR3 DNA: TGCGCCAGCAGCCCCCAGGGACTAGCGTATGGAGAGACCCAGTACTTC. This translates into CASSPQGLAYGETQYF. The chain is built from TRBV5-1 and TRBJ2-5; 10 bases are shared with TRBD2. J was trimmed by 4 bases and V by 4 bases; bases with no gene match: 10. Germline lookup yields CDR1 SGHRS and CDR2 YFSETQ. This CDR3 contains 16 residues. Variable domain in full (rest from reference TRBV5-1 and TRBJ2-5): KAGVTQTPRYLIKTRGQQVTLSCSPISGHRSVSWYQQTPGQGLQFLFEYFSETQRNKGNFPGRFSGRQFSNSRSEMNVSTLELGDSALYLCASSPQGLAYGETQYFGPGTRLLVL.

The genes are TRBV9 and TRBJ2-2; D is tentatively TRBD1 or TRBD2 (6 bases each). Trimming removed 2 bases at V and 1 base at J, with 9 bases between. The germline CDR1 and CDR2 sequences are SGDLS and YYNGEE. The length of the CDR3 is 15 residues. DNA of the CDR3: TGTGCCAGCAGCGTCGGGGGCTGGAACACCGGGGAGCTGTTTTTT. Its translation: CASSVGGWNTGELFF.

The rearrangement uses TRBV4-3 and TRBJ2-2, with D perhaps TRBD2 (5 bases). CDR1 LGHNA and CDR2 YSLEER come from the germline V gene. The V and J ends lost 0 bases and 6 bases respectively, with 17 bases between them. CDR3 size: 17 residues. CDR3 protein: CASSQDTRVERAGELFF. In nucleotides, the CDR3 is TGCGCCAGCAGCCAAGATACCAGAGTAGAGAGGGCCGGGGAGCTGTTTTTT.

The V gene is TRBV4-3, the J gene TRBJ1-2; D remains unclear. CDR1 is LGHNA and CDR2 is YSLEER in the germline V gene. The CDR3 totals 13 residues. Trimming removed 0 bases from V and 7 bases from J, with 9 bases in between. In DNA, the CDR3 is TGCGCCAGCAGCCAAGATCCCGAGTCTGGCTACACCTTC. It translates to CASSQDPESGYTF.

This sequence joins TRBV6-6 and TRBJ2-3; D gene ambiguous. Germline V CDR1 and CDR2: MNHNY, SVGAGI (reference sequence). The CDR3 loop spans 16 amino acids. Trimming left V 1 base short and J 0 bases short, with 11 bases between. For the CDR3, the DNA is TGTGCCAGCAGTTACTACGGCAGTATTAGCACAGATACGCAGTATTTT. Translation gives CASSYYGSISTDTQYF.

The V call is TRBV9, the J call TRBJ2-6, with D maybe TRBD2 (6 bases). This CDR3 is 18 amino acids long. The germline V gene encodes CDR1 SGDLS and CDR2 YYNGEE. The V and J ends lost 4 bases and 4 bases respectively, with 21 bases between them. The CDR3 is CASSPGTPPWGGANVLTF. In nucleotides, the CDR3 is TGTGCCAGCAGCCCCGGGACTCCACCCTGGGGGGGGGCCAACGTCCTGACTTTC.

This chain joins TRBV4-3 and TRBJ1-4, with a possible D match to TRBD1 (5 bases). The V gene's germline CDR1 is LGHNA and CDR2 YSLEER. CDR3 length: 15 amino acids. With 2 bases removed from V and 5 bases from J, the gap between germline ends came to 12 bases. CDR3 bases: TGCGCCAGCAGCCAAAGGGGATTTACAAATGAAAAACTGTTTTTT. It encodes CASSQRGFTNEKLFF.

This chain connects TRBV21-1 to TRBJ2-1; no DNA check was done on the table's D call, TRBD1. TRBV21-1 is deemed a pseudogene. CDR3 length: 12 amino acids. The CDR3 region is CASSKGTGISFF. Here the CDR3 DNA reads TGTGCCAGCAGCAAGGGGACAGGGATCTCGTTCTTC.

Details on this clone: One end of the junction is discordant with germline, which a read error may explain. This chain joins TRBV5-1 and TRBJ1-1; D might be TRBD1 (5 bases). This CDR3 region has 13 residues. Germline CDR1 is SGHRS and CDR2 is YFSETQ. CDR3 protein: CASTAGVNTEVFF. The CDR3, as DNA: TGCGCCAGCACCGCGGGGGTGAACACTGAAGTTTTCTTT. Looking up the rest from reference TRBV5-1 and TRBJ1-1 gives the full variable domain: KAGVTQTPRYLIKTRGQQVTLSCSPISGHRSVSWYQQTPGQGLQFLFEYFSETQRNKGNFPGRFSGRQFSNSRSEMNVSTLELGDSALYLCASTAGVNTEVFFGQGTRLTVV.